These 23 T cell receptor beta chains were all obtained from the same sample, sequenced in a study of PD-1 blockade in classical Hodgkin lymphoma. Only in-frame clones appear in the TCRdb table, and some are missing; sequencing was by immunoSEQ multiplex PCR. The sample records some 100,000 clones, approximately 92% being singletons. Every patient had relapsed following autologous stem cell transplantation, and cohorts differed in brentuximab vedotin exposure. The source material was peripheral blood mononuclear cells (PBMCs), sampled at baseline. The receptors were sampled from a human donor with classical Hodgkin lymphoma.

The V gene is TRBV15, the J gene TRBJ2-5; no definite D call. The V end was cut by 0 bases, the J end by 2 bases, with 10 bases between. This CDR3 has 15 amino acids. Looked up from germline, CDR1 is LNHNV and CDR2 is YYDKDF (reference sequence). CDR3 DNA sequence: TGTGCCACCAGCAGAGATGTGACAAATCAAGAGACCCAGTACTTC. This sequence encodes CATSRDVTNQETQYF.

V gene TRBV29-1 combines with J gene TRBJ2-3; the match to TRBD2 covers 10 bases. After removal of 7 bases from V and 7 bases from J, the junction contained 11 bases not matched to a gene. This CDR3 has 14 residues. Per germline, CDR1 SQVTM and CDR2 ANQGSEA. The DNA of the CDR3 is TGCAGCGCAAGCCCGGGACTAGCGCCCTATACGCAGTATTTT. This sequence encodes CSASPGLAPYTQYF.

This chain uses TRBV5-4 with TRBJ2-1; the D gene is possibly TRBD2 (5 bases). The CDR3 has 16 amino acids. Germline V gene lookup returns CDR1 SGHNT and CDR2 YYREEE (reference sequence). With 3 bases removed from V and 2 bases from J, the gap between germline ends came to 15 bases. The CDR3: CASSSPLAGAYNEQFF. The CDR3 nucleotides are TGTGCCAGCAGCTCCCCCCTGGCGGGTGCCTACAATGAGCAGTTCTTC.

The chain is built from TRBV7-9 and TRBJ2-5, with 7 bases fitting TRBD2. The CDR3 has 15 residues. Trimming at V came to 5 bases and at J to 0 bases, leaving 6 bases not matched to a gene. From germline, CDR1 is SEHNR and CDR2 FQNEAQ (reference sequence). Here the CDR3 reads CASSQFGLDQETQYF. The CDR3 DNA sequence: TGTGCCAGCAGCCAATTTGGACTAGACCAAGAGACCCAGTACTTC.

The chain has TRBV10-3 and TRBJ2-2, with 14 bases aligning to TRBD2. J lost 0 bases, V lost 4 bases, and 10 bases had no gene match. This CDR3 is built from 20 residues. CDR1 ENHRY and CDR2 SYGVKD come from the germline V gene. The CDR3 nucleotides read TGTGCCATCAGTGCAGACCCGACTAGCGGGAGGGCCGCGAACACCGGGGAGCTGTTTTTT. It translates to CAISADPTSGRAANTGELFF.

J is TRBJ2-7 and V is TRBV7-9; D unresolved. In germline, CDR1 is SEHNR, CDR2 FQNEAQ (reference sequence). The CDR3 runs to 13 residues. The V end was cut by 1 base, the J end by 2 bases, with 6 bases between. This CDR3 is CASSLESAYEQYF. The CDR3 DNA is TGTGCCAGCAGCTTAGAAAGTGCCTACGAGCAGTACTTC.

This clone was recorded once. This chain joins TRBV6-1 and TRBJ1-5; D is ambiguous. The CDR3 extends over 14 amino acids. The germline V gene encodes CDR1 MNHNS and CDR2 SASEGT. Trimming removed 8 bases from V and 3 bases from J, with 14 bases in between. CDR3 nucleotides: TGTGCCAGCCGGGGTAGGATGAACAATCAGCCCCAGCATTTT. Its translation is CASRGRMNNQPQHF.

J is TRBJ2-3 and V is TRBV15; the D is unclear. Trimming removed 3 bases from V and 1 base from J, with 5 bases in between. This CDR3 has 13 residues. Germline V lookup: CDR1 LNHNV, CDR2 YYDKDF (reference sequence). This CDR3 reads CATSSPGTDTQYF. CDR3 nucleotide sequence: TGTGCCACCAGCAGCCCGGGCACAGATACGCAGTATTTT.

The V and J genes are TRBV7-8 and TRBJ2-7; no clear D. The V end lost 2 bases, the J end lost 0 bases, and 11 bases lay between the germline ends. This CDR3 has 15 residues. Germline lookup yields CDR1 SGHVS and CDR2 FQNEAQ. The CDR3: CASSLRTGSSYEQYF. As DNA, the CDR3 is TGTGCCAGCAGCTTAAGGACGGGCAGCTCCTACGAGCAGTACTTC. The variable domain in full, completed from reference TRBV7-8 and TRBJ2-7, reads GAGVSQSPRYKVAKRGQDVALRCDPISGHVSLFWYQQALGQGPEFLTYFQNEAQLDKSGLPSDRFFAERPEGSVSTLKIQRTQQEDSAVYLCASSLRTGSSYEQYFGPGTRLTVT.

V gene TRBV28 combines with J gene TRBJ1-4; D remains ambiguous. Trimming removed 0 bases at V and 3 bases at J, with 8 bases between. The germline gives CDR1 MDHEN, CDR2 SYDVKM. The CDR3 consists of 15 residues. The DNA for the CDR3 is TGTGCCAGCAGTTTATGGGTCAGCTCTAATGAAAAACTGTTTTTT. Translated: CASSLWVSSNEKLFF.

The chain recombines TRBV30 with TRBJ2-7; D ambiguous. The length of the CDR3 is 14 residues. Germline V CDR1 and CDR2: GTSNPN, SVGIG (reference sequence). Trimming took 4 bases from V and 3 from J, leaving 16 bases between them. CDR3 DNA: TGTGCCTGGAAGCCCGAGACGGCGCGCTACGAGCAGTACTTC. It translates to CAWKPETARYEQYF.

The chain joins TRBV30 to TRBJ2-1; 8 bases match TRBD2. V lost 1 base and J lost 0; bases outside the gene matches: 2. Per germline, CDR1 GTSNPN and CDR2 SVGIG (reference sequence). This CDR3 has 15 amino acids. CDR3 sequence: CAWSDSGSSYNEQFF. The CDR3 nucleotides read TGTGCCTGGAGTGACAGCGGGAGCTCCTACAATGAGCAGTTCTTC. The full variable domain, in which reference TRBV30 and TRBJ2-1 provide the parts outside the CDR3, is SQTIHQWPATLVQPVGSPLSLECTVEGTSNPNLYWYRQAAGRGLQLLFYSVGIGQISSEVPQNLSASRPQDRQFILSSKKLLLSDSGFYLCAWSDSGSSYNEQFFGPGTRLTVL.

The chain joins TRBV28 to TRBJ1-4; the D is unclear. V lost 3 bases, J lost 3 bases, and 8 bases lay in between. The CDR3 consists of 14 residues. In germline, CDR1 is MDHEN, CDR2 SYDVKM. CDR3 sequence: CASSFVSSNEKLFF. The CDR3 DNA sequence: TGTGCCAGCAGTTTTGTCAGTTCTAATGAAAAACTGTTTTTT.

This rearrangement joins TRBV19 to TRBJ2-5; 7 bases are a match to TRBD1. CDR3 size: 17 residues. V dropped 5 bases and J dropped 5; count of bases not matched to a gene: 17. Germline V gene lookup returns CDR1 LNHDA and CDR2 SQIVND (reference sequence). CDR3: CASSSLSRQGKKETQYF. The CDR3 nucleotides read TGTGCCAGTAGTTCCCTCTCCCGACAGGGAAAAAAGGAGACCCAGTACTTC.

CDR3 DNA: TGCGCCACCTCGTGGGGCCAAGAGACCCAGTACTTC. Protein sequence: CATSWGQETQYF. The chain is built from TRBV10-2 and TRBJ2-5, with D hard to call. CDR1 WSHSY and CDR2 SAAADI come from the germline V gene. The CDR3 runs 12 residues. V was clipped by 10 bases and J by 1 base, with 10 bases between them.

The chain carries TRBV28 and TRBJ2-7; D is unresolved. Germline CDR1 MDHEN, CDR2 SYDVKM. This CDR3 comprises 13 residues. V shed 4 bases and J shed 0 bases, with 7 bases lying between them. In DNA, the CDR3 is TGTGCCAGCAGTTCGCCACACTCCTACGAGCAGTACTTC. Translating gives CASSSPHSYEQYF.

DNA of the CDR3: TGTGCCAGCAGCGTAAGGGGGACGGAGGGTACAGATACGCAGTATTTT. This sequence encodes CASSVRGTEGTDTQYF. This chain connects TRBV9 to TRBJ2-3; D is possibly TRBD1 or TRBD2 (6 bases each). Per the germline V gene, CDR1 is SGDLS and CDR2 is YYNGEE. The length of the CDR3 is 16 residues. Trimming stripped 1 base from V and 3 bases from J, with 15 bases between.

The gene calls are TRBV12-5 and TRBJ1-5, with D unclear. Trimming removed 6 bases from V and 2 bases from J, with 11 bases in between. Germline assignment: CDR1 LGHNT and CDR2 FRNRAP. The CDR3 runs to 14 residues. Here the CDR3 reads CASGHNGGNQPQHF. For the CDR3, the DNA is TGTGCTAGTGGCCACAATGGGGGCAATCAGCCCCAGCATTTT. Full variable domain (outside the CDR3, taken from reference TRBV12-5 and TRBJ1-5): DARVTQTPRHKVTEMGQEVTMRCQPILGHNTVFWYRQTMMQGLELLAYFRNRAPLDDSGMPKDRFSAEMPDATLATLKIQPSEPRDSAVYFCASGHNGGNQPQHFGDGTRLSIL.

The chain combines TRBV19 with TRBJ1-1; TRBD1 agrees at 8 bases. Germline trimming cut 5 bases from V and 1 base from J; bases unmatched to any gene: 6. There are 15 residues in the CDR3. The germline gives CDR1 LNHDA, CDR2 SQIVND (reference sequence). CDR3 amino acids: CASSPQDRENTEAFF. In DNA, the CDR3 is TGTGCCAGTAGTCCACAGGACAGGGAGAACACTGAAGCTTTCTTT.

This rearrangement joins TRBV6-6 to TRBJ1-1; no clear D gene. CDR3 length: 11 amino acids. Trimming removed 3 bases from V and 5 bases from J, with 4 bases in between. From germline, CDR1 is MNHNY and CDR2 SVGAGI (reference sequence). As DNA, the CDR3 is TGTGCCAGCAGTTATCGTACTGAAGCTTTCTTT. It specifies CASSYRTEAFF.

The chain employs TRBV6-6 and TRBJ2-1; no definite D call. The CDR3 extends over 12 amino acids. The germline V gene encodes CDR1 MNHNY and CDR2 SVGAGI (reference sequence). V was pared by 2 bases and J by 5 bases, with 4 bases between. CDR3 sequence (DNA): TGTGCCAGCAGTTACCTGGACAATGAGCAGTTCTTC. It encodes CASSYLDNEQFF.

The V and J genes are TRBV9 and TRBJ1-1; D not certain. CDR1 and CDR2 from the germline V gene are SGDLS and YYNGEE. This CDR3 contains 17 residues. V gave up 4 bases and J gave up 1 base, with 20 bases separating them. CDR3 amino acids: CASSLSSARHTNTEAFF. CDR3 nucleotide sequence: TGTGCCAGCAGCCTATCCTCGGCGCGACACACGAACACTGAAGCTTTCTTT.

CDR3 nucleotides: TGTGCCAGTAAGTCCCAGGACGGAAGGATGAACACTGAAGCTTTCTTT. It yields the protein CASKSQDGRMNTEAFF. J is TRBJ1-1 and V is TRBV19; D gene ambiguous. Germline V lookup: CDR1 LNHDA, CDR2 SQIVND (reference sequence). V was pared by 7 bases and J by 0 bases, with 18 bases between. CDR3 length equals 16 residues.